This T cell receptor (beta chain) was profiled in a study of CD8 T cells in ankylosing spondylitis. A single record per CDR3 protein comes from TCRdb applying MiXCR to the 5' RACE reads. The data show about 260,000 distinct CDR3 sequences, roughly 20% seen once. Study-wide points: Reportedly, matched ankylosing spondylitis synovial fluid was significantly enriched for disease-linked clones.

The germline gives CDR1 SGHVS, CDR2 FNYEAQ. The length of the CDR3 is 18 residues. The junction had 6 bases not matched to a gene; V was cut back by 0 bases and J by 1 base. In the case of this clonotype: Its antigen remains unknown.

V is TRBV7-6 and J is TRBJ2-3; 11 nucleotides match TRBD2. The source is a male donor with ankylosing spondylitis or in good health (not recorded which). Sequencing input: blood, either unsorted or a sorted T cell fraction (not recorded which). The CDR3 sequence is CASSLARLAGGRTDTQYF. The CDR3 bases are TGTGCCAGCAGCTTAGCGAGATTAGCGGGGGGGCGCACAGATACGCAGTATTTT.